This entry features one T cell receptor (beta chain) sequence. Generated by immunoSEQ multiplex PCR, the TCRdb table keeps only in-frame clones and is missing some. Here the sample spans around 250,000 clones, roughly 90% being singletons. This record comes from a study of blood T cell repertoires in COVID-19. Study summary: T cells, B-cell-depleted T cells, or PBMCs supplied cDNA or gDNA.

Germline values: CDR1 SEHNR, CDR2 FQNEAQ (reference sequence). The CDR3 loop spans 19 amino acids. V was trimmed by 4 bases and J by 0 bases, leaving 23 bases between them. The clonotype comes from a human donor in a cohort sampled during active COVID-19. The sequenced material came from peripheral blood. The chain recombines TRBV7-9 with TRBJ2-3, with D possibly TRBD2 on 6 matching bases. The chain's CDR3 is CASSSGVAGRKDSTDTQYF. CDR3 in DNA: TGTGCCAGCAGCTCGGGCGTGGCCGGGAGAAAGGATAGCACAGATACGCAGTATTTT. The full variable domain, its missing parts supplied by reference TRBV7-9 and TRBJ2-3, is DTGVSQNPRHKITKRGQNVTFRCDPISEHNRLYWYRQTLGQGPEFLTYFQNEAQLEKSRLLSDRFSAERPKGSFSTLEIQRTEQGDSAMYLCASSSGVAGRKDSTDTQYFGPGTRLTVL.